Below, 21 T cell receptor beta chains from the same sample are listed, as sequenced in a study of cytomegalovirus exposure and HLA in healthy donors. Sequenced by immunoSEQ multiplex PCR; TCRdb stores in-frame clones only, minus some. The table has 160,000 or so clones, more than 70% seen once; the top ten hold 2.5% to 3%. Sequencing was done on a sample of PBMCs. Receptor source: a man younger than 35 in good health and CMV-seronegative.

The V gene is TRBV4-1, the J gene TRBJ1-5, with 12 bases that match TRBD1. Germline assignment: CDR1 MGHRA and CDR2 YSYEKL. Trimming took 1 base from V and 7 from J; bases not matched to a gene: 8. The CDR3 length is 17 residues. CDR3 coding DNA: TGCGCCAGCAGCCAAGTAACCCGGGACAGGGGGCGACAGCCCCAGCATTTT. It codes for CASSQVTRDRGRQPQHF.

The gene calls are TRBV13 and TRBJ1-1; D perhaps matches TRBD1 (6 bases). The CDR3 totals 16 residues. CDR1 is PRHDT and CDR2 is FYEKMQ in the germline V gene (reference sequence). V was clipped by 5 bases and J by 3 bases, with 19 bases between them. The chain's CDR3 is CASSPSTLSGDTEAFF. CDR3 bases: TGTGCCAGCAGCCCATCGACTCTATCAGGGGACACTGAAGCTTTCTTT.

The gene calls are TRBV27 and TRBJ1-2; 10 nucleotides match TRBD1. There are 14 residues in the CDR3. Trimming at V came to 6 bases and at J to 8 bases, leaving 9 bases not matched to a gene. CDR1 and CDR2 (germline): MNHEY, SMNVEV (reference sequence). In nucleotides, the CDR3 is TGTGCCAGCAGCTCCAGACAGGGGGCTGGCGGCTACACCTTC. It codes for CASSSRQGAGGYTF.

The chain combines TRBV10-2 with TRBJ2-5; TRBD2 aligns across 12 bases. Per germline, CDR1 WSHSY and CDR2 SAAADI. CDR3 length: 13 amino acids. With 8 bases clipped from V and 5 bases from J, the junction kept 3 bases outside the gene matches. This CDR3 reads CASGLAGQETQYF. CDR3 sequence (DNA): TGCGCCAGCGGACTAGCGGGACAGGAGACCCAGTACTTC.

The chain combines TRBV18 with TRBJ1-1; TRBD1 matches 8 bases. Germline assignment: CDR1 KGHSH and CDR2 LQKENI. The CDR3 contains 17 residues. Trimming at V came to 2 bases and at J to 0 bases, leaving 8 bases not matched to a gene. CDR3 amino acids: CASSPLVAGGLNTEAFF. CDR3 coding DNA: TGTGCCAGCTCACCATTGGTGGCAGGGGGCCTGAACACTGAAGCTTTCTTT.

The CDR3 sequence is CASTPAGTYEQYF. CDR3 DNA sequence: TGTGCCAGCACCCCGGCGGGAACCTACGAGCAGTACTTC. The chain joins TRBV6-5 to TRBJ2-7; D may be TRBD2 (6 bases). Germline V CDR1 and CDR2: MNHEY, SVGAGI. Trimming removed 7 bases from V and 2 bases from J, with 12 bases in between. The CDR3 length is 13 residues.

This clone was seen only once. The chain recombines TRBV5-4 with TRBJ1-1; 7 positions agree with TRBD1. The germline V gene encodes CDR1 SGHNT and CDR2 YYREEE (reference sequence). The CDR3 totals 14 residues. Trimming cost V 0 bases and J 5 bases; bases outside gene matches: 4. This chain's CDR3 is CASSLEQGITEAFF. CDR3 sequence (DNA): TGTGCCAGCAGCTTGGAACAGGGGATAACTGAAGCTTTCTTT. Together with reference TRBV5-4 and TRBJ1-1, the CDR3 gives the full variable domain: ETGVTQSPTHLIKTRGQQVTLRCSSQSGHNTVSWYQQALGQGPQFIFQYYREEENGRGNFPPRFSGLQFPNYSSELNVNALELDDSALYLCASSLEQGITEAFFGQGTRLTVV.

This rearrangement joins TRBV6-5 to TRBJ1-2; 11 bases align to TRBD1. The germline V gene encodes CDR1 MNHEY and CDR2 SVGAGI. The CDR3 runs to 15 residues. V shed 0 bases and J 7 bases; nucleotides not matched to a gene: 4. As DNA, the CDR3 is TGTGCCAGCAGTTACTCCCCCGGGACAGGGGGTGGCTACACCTTC. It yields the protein CASSYSPGTGGGYTF.

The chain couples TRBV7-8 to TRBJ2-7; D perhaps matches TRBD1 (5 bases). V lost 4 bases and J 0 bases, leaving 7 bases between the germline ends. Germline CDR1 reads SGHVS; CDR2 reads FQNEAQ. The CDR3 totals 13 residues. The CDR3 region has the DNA TGTGCCAGCAGCTATGACAGCTCCTACGAGCAGTACGTC. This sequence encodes CASSYDSSYEQYV.

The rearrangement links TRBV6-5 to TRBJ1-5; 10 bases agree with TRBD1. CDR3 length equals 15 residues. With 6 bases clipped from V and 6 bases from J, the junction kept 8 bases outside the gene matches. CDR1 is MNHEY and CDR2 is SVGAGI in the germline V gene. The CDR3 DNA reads TGTGCCAGCAGCCGAGGGACAGGGGAAGGTCAGCCCCAGCATTTT. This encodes CASSRGTGEGQPQHF.

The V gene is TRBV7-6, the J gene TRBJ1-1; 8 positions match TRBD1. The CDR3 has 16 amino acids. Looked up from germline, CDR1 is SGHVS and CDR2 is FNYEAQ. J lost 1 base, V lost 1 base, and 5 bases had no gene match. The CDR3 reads CASSLVGGQENTEAFF. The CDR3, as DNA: TGTGCCAGCAGCTTAGTGGGGGGACAGGAGAACACTGAAGCTTTCTTT.

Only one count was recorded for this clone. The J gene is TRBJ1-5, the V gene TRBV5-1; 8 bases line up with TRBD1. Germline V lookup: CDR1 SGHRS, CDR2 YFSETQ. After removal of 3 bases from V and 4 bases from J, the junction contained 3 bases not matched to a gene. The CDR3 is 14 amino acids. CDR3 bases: TGCGCCAGCAGCTGGACAGGGCCAAATCAGCCCCAGCATTTT. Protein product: CASSWTGPNQPQHF.

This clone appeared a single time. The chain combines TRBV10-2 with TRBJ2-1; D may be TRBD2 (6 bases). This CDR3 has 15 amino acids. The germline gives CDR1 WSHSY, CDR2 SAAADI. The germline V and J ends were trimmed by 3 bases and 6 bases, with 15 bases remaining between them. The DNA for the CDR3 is TGCGCCAGCAGTGATTATCGGGGGTACGGCAATGAGCAGTTCTTC. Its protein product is CASSDYRGYGNEQFF.

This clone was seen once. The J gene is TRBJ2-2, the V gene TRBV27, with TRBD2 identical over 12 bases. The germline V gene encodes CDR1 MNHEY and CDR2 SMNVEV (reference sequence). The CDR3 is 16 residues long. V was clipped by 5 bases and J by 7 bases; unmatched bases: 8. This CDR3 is CASSGLAGGRSGELFF. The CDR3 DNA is TGTGCCAGCAGTGGGCTAGCGGGGGGGCGTAGCGGGGAGCTGTTTTTT.

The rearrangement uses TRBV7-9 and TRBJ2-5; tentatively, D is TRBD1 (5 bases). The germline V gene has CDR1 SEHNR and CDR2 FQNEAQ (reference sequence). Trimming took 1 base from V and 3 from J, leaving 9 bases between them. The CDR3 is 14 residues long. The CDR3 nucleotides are TGTGCCAGCAGCTTAGACTTAGGGGAAGAGACCCAGTACTTC. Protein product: CASSLDLGEETQYF.

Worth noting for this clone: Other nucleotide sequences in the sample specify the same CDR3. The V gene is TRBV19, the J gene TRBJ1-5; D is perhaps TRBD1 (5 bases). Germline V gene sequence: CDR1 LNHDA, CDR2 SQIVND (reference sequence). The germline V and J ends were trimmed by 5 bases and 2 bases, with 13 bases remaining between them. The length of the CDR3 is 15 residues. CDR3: CASSPLLGGNQPQHF. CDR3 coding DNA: TGTGCCAGTAGTCCCCTATTAGGGGGCAATCAGCCCCAGCATTTT.

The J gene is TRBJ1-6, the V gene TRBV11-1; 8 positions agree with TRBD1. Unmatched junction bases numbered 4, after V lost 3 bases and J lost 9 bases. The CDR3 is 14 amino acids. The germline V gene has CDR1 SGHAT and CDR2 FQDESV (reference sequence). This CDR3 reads CASSFGQGISPLHF. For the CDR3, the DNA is TGTGCCAGCAGCTTCGGACAGGGCATTTCACCCCTCCACTTT. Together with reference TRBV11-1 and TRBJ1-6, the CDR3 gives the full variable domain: EAEVAQSPRYKITEKSQAVAFWCDPISGHATLYWYRQILGQGPELLVQFQDESVVDDSQLPKDRFSAERLKGVDSTLKIQPAELGDSAMYLCASSFGQGISPLHFGNGTRLTVT.

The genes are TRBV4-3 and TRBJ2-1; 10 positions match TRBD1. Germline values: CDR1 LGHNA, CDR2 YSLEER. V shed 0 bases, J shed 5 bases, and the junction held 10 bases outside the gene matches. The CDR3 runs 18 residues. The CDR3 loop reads CASSQDSSDRGFDNEQFF. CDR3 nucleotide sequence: TGCGCCAGCAGCCAAGATAGTTCGGACAGGGGGTTCGACAATGAGCAGTTCTTC.

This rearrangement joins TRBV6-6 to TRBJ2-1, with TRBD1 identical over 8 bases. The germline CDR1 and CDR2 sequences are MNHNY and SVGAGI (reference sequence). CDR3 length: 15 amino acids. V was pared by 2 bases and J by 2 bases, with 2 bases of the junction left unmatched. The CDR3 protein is CASSYRTGTYNEQFF. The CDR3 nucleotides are TGTGCCAGCAGTTACCGGACAGGGACCTACAATGAGCAGTTCTTC.

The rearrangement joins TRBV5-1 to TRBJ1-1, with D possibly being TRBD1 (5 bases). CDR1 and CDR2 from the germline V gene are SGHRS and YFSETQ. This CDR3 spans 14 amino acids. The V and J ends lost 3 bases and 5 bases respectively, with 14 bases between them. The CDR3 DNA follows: TGCGCCAGCAGCTACGGGGCGGAGGGGACTGAAGCTTTCTTT. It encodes CASSYGAEGTEAFF. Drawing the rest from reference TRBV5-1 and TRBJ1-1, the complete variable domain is KAGVTQTPRYLIKTRGQQVTLSCSPISGHRSVSWYQQTPGQGLQFLFEYFSETQRNKGNFPGRFSGRQFSNSRSEMNVSTLELGDSALYLCASSYGAEGTEAFFGQGTRLTVV.

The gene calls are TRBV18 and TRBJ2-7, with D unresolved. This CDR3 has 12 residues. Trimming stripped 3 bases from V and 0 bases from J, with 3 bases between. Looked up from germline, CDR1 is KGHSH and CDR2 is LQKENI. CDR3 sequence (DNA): TGTGCCAGCTCACCGAGCTCCTACGAGCAGTACTTC. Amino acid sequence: CASSPSSYEQYF.